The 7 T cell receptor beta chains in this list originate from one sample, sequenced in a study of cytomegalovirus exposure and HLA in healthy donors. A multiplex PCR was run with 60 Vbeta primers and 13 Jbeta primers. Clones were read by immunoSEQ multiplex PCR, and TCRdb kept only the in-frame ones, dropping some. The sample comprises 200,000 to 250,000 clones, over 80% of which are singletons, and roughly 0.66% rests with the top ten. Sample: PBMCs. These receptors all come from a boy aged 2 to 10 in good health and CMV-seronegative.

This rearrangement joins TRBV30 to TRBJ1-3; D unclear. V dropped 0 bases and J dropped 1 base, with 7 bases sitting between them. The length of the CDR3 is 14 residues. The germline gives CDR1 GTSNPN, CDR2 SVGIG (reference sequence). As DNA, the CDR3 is TGTGCCTGGAGTGTACTCGGTTCTGGAAACACCATATATTTT. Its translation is CAWSVLGSGNTIYF.

DNA for the CDR3: TGTGCTAGTGGTTTGGGGGGACAGCTCTCTGGAAACACCATATATTTT. Translating gives CASGLGGQLSGNTIYF. J is TRBJ1-3 and V is TRBV12-5, with 7 bases that match TRBD1. V dropped 1 base and J dropped 0; count of bases not matched to a gene: 3. Germline V gives CDR1 LGHNT, CDR2 FRNRAP. CDR3 length: 16 residues.

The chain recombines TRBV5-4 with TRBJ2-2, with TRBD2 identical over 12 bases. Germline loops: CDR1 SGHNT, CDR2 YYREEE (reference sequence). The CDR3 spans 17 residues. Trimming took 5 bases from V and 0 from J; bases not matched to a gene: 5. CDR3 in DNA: TGTGCCAGCAGTATACTAGCGGGGGGAACGAACACCGGGGAGCTGTTTTTT. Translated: CASSILAGGTNTGELFF.

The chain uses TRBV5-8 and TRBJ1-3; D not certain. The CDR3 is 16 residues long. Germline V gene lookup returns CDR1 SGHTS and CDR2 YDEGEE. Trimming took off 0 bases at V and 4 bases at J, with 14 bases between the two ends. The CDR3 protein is CASSLGLLGSGNTIYF. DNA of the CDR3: TGTGCCAGCAGCTTGGGACTCCTCGGTTCAGGAAACACCATATATTTT.

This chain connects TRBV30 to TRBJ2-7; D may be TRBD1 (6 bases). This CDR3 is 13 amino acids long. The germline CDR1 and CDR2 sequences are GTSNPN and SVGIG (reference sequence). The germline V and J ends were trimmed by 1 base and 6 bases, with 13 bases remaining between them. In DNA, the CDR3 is TGTGCCTGGAGTGGTAACAGGGTGACCGAGCAGTACTTC. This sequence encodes CAWSGNRVTEQYF.

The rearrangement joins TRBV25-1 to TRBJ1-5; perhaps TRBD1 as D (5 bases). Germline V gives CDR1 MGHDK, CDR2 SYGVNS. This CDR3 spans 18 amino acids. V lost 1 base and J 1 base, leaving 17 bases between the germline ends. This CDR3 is CASSESDGWAGSNQPQHF. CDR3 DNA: TGTGCCAGCAGTGAATCTGATGGTTGGGCAGGGAGCAATCAGCCCCAGCATTTT.

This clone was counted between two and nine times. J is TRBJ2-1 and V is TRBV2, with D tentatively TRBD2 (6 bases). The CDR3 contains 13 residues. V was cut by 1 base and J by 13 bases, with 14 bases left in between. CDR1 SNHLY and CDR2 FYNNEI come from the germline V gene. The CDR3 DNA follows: TGTGCCAGCAGTGAAGTTGTTGTGCGGGGTCAGTTCTTC. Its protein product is CASSEVVVRGQFF.